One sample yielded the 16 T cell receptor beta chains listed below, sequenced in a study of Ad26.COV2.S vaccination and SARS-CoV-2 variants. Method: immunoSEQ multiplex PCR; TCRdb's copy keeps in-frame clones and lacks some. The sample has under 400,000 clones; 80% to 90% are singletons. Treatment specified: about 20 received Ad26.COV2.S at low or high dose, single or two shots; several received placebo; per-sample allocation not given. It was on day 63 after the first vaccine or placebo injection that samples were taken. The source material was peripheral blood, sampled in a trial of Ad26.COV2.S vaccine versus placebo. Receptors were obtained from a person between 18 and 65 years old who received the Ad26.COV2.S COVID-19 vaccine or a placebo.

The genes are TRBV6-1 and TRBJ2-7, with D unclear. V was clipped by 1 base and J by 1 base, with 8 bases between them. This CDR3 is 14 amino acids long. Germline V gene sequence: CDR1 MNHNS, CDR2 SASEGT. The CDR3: CASSEEVFSYEQYF. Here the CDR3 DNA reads TGTGCCAGCAGTGAAGAGGTCTTTTCCTACGAGCAGTACTTC.

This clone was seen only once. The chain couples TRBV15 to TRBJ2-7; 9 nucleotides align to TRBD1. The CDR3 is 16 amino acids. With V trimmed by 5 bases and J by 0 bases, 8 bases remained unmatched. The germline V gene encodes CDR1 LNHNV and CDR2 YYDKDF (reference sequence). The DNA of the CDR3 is TGTGCCACCAGCGGACAGGGGAAAAATACCTCCTACGAGCAGTACTTC. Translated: CATSGQGKNTSYEQYF. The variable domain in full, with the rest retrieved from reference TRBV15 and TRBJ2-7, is DAMVIQNPRYQVTQFGKPVTLSCSQTLNHNVMYWYQQKSSQAPKLLFHYYDKDFNNEADTPDNFQSRRPNTSFCFLDIRSPGLGDTAMYLCATSGQGKNTSYEQYFGPGTRLTVT.

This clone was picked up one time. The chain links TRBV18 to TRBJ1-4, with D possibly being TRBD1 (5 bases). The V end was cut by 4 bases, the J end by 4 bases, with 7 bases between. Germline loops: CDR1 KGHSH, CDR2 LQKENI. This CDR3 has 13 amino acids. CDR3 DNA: TGTGCCAGCTCACGGGACCTTAATGAAAAACTGTTTTTT. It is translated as CASSRDLNEKLFF.

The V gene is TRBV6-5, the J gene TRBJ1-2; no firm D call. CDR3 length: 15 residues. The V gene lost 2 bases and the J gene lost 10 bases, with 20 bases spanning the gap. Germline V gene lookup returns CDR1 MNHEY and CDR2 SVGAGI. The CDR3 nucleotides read TGTGCCAGCAGTTACGGGCTATCGGTAGGGATGACCTACACCTTC. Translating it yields CASSYGLSVGMTYTF.

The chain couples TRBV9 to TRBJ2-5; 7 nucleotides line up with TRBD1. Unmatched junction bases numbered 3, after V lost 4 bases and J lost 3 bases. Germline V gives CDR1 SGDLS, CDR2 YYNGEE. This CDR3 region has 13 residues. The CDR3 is CASSRDRKETQYF. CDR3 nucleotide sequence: TGTGCCAGCAGCCGGGACAGAAAAGAGACCCAGTACTTC.

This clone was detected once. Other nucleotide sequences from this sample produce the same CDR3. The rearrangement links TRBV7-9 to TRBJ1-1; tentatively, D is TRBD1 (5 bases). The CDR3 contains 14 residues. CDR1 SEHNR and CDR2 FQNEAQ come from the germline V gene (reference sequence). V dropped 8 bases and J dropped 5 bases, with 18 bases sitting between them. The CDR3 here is CASSILGRGTEAFF. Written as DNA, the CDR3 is TGTGCCAGCTCCATCCTGGGGAGGGGAACTGAAGCTTTCTTT.

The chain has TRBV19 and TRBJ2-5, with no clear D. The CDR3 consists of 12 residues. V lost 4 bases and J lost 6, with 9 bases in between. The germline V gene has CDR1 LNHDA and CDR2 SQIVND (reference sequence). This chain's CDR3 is CASSNPRQTQYF. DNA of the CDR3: TGTGCCAGTAGTAACCCCCGACAGACCCAGTACTTC.

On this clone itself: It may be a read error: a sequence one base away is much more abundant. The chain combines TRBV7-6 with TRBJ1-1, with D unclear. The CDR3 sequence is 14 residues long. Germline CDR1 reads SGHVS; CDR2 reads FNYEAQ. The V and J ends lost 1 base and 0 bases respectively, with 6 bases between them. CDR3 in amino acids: CASSLGSLNTEAFF. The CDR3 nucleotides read TGTGCCAGCAGCTTAGGCAGCCTGAACACTGAAGCTTTCTTT.

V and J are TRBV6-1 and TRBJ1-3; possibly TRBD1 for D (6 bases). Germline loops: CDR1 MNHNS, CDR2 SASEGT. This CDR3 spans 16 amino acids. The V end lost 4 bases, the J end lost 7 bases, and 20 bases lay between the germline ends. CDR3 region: CASSGSFGGGTNTIYF. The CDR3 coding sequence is TGTGCCAGCAGTGGAAGCTTCGGAGGGGGAACGAACACCATATATTTT.

The CDR3 spells CAWSVLKGLNSPLHF. CDR3 nucleotides: TGTGCCTGGAGTGTACTCAAGGGGCTAAATTCACCCCTCCACTTT. This chain links TRBV30 with TRBJ1-6; TRBD1 might be the D (5 bases). The germline CDR1 and CDR2 sequences are GTSNPN and SVGIG (reference sequence). Trimming removed 0 bases from V and 7 bases from J, with 13 bases in between. CDR3 length equals 15 residues.

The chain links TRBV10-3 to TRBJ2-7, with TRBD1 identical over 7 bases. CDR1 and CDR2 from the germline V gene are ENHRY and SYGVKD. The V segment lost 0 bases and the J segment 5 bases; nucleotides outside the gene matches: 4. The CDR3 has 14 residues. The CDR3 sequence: CAISESWTGNEQYF. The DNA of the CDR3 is TGTGCCATCAGTGAGTCGTGGACAGGAAACGAGCAGTACTTC.

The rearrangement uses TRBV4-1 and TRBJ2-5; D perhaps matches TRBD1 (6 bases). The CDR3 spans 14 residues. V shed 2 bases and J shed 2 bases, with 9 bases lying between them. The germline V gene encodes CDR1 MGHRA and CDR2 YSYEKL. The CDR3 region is CASSQTDRQETQYF. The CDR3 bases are TGCGCCAGCAGCCAAACGGACAGACAAGAGACCCAGTACTTC.

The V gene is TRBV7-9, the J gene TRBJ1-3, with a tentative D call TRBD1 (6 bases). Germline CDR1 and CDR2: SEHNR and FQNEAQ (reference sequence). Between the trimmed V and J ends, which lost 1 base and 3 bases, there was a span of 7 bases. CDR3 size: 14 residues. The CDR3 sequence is CASSLEGDGNTIYF. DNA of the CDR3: TGTGCCAGCAGCTTAGAGGGGGATGGAAACACCATATATTTT.

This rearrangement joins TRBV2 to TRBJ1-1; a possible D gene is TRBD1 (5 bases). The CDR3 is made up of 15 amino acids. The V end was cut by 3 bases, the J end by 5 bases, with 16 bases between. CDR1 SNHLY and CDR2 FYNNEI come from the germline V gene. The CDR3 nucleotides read TGTGCCAGCAGTGATTTTGATAGGGGAGGGACTGAAGCTTTCTTT. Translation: CASSDFDRGGTEAFF.

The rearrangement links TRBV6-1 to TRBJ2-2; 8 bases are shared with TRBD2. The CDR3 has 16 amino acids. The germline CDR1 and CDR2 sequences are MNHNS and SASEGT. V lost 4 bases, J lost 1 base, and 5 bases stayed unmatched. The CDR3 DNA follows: TGTGCCAGCAGTGCCGAGCGGGGGAGGAACACCGGGGAGCTGTTTTTT. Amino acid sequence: CASSAERGRNTGELFF.

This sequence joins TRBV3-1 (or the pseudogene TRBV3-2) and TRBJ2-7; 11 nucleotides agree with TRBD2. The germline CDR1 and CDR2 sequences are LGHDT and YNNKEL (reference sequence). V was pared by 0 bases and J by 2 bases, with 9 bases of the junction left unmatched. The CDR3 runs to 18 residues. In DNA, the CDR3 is TGTGCCAGCAGCCAAGATAGGGCGCTAGCGGGGGGCACCTACGAGCAGTACTTC. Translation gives CASSQDRALAGGTYEQYF.